This TCR beta chain was recorded in a study of PD-L1 blockade in urothelial cancer. The wider study: Prior chemotherapy in patients spanned 0 to 3 regimens. Study results and limitations: Tumor-associated clones in the blood of durable-benefit patients grew more at 3 weeks.

Indicated time point: peripheral blood 6 weeks after treatment start. This clone was counted a single time. The antigen is not known. The table came from immunoSEQ multiplex PCR; TCRdb's copy has only in-frame clones and leaves some out. Among 35,000 to 45,000 clones listed, about 89% were seen once. The starting material was PBMCs, obtained around atezolizumab (anti-PD-L1) treatment. The source of this sequence is a man aged 70 or older with urothelial cancer.

The CDR3 sequence: CASTQRSGREETQYF. DNA of the CDR3: TGTGCCAGTACCCAGAGAAGCGGGAGGGAAGAGACCCAGTACTTC. This sequence joins TRBV19 and TRBJ2-5; 10 nucleotides match TRBD2. The V gene end was trimmed by 7 bases and the J gene end by 3 bases; junction bases not matched to a gene: 8. CDR1 LNHDA and CDR2 SQIVND come from the germline V gene (reference sequence). The CDR3 runs to 15 residues.